These 19 T cell receptor beta chains originate from one sample sequenced in a study of human T cells and chemical hapten exposure. One entry per CDR3 protein, called by TCRdb with MiXCR from the RACE reads. This sample has tens of thousands of distinct CDR3 sequences, with approximately 12% found just once. This sample's time point: patch test 1, 2 weeks after DPC sensitization. Noted treatment: therapeutic diphenylcyclopropenone sensitization with weekly scalp DPC. The sample was whole blood, taken in connection with sensitization to the hapten diphenylcyclopropenone (DPC). All receptors derive from an older woman with alopecia areata. Some clones in this sample may be carry-over from other donors' samples.

Comment on this clonotype: Just one base apart from a much larger clone, this may be a read error. The chain joins TRBV4-2 to TRBJ2-7; the match to TRBD2 covers 13 bases. This CDR3 has 19 residues. CDR1 is LGHNA and CDR2 is YNFKEQ in the germline V gene. In DNA, the CDR3 is TGTACCAGCAGCCAACGGACTAGCGGGGGAACAAAGAGGAATTACGAGCAGTACTTC. Protein sequence: CTSSQRTSGGTKRNYEQYF.

This clonotype was seen more than once but under ten times. CDR3 nucleotide sequence: TGCGCCAGCAGACAGGGGACTGAGCAGTTCTTC. It specifies CASRQGTEQFF. J is TRBJ2-1 and V is TRBV10-2; TRBD1 agrees at 7 bases. The ends lost 6 bases at V and 9 bases at J; junction bases unmatched: 2. The CDR3 extends over 11 amino acids. Germline V CDR1 and CDR2: WSHSY, SAAADI.

This clonotype was seen ten or more times. CDR3 DNA: TGTGCCAGCAGTGCAAATCAGTTTTCGCAGTTCTTC. It codes for CASSANQFSQFF. J is TRBJ2-1 and V is TRBV27; D is unclear. The CDR3 has 12 residues. Trimming stripped 5 bases from V and 12 bases from J, with 14 bases between. The V gene's germline CDR1 is MNHEY and CDR2 SMNVEV (reference sequence).

CDR3 nucleotide sequence: TGTGCCAGCAGTTTATGGCAGGGGACGAATAAAGAGACCCAGTACTTC. Translation: CASSLWQGTNKETQYF. The genes are TRBV28 and TRBJ2-5, with a possible D match to TRBD1 (6 bases). V dropped 0 bases and J dropped 3 bases, with 14 bases sitting between them. The germline gives CDR1 MDHEN, CDR2 SYDVKM. The CDR3 sequence is 16 residues long. Based on the CDR3 plus reference TRBV28 and TRBJ2-5, the full variable domain is DVKVTQSSRYLVKRTGEKVFLECVQDMDHENMFWYRQDPGLGLRLIYFSYDVKMKEKGDIPEGYSVSREKKERFSLILESASTNQTSMYLCASSLWQGTNKETQYFGPGTRLLVL.

Ten or more counts support this clonotype. The rearrangement links TRBV5-6 to TRBJ2-3; a weak D match, TRBD1 (6 bases). The germline V gene encodes CDR1 SGHDT and CDR2 YYEEEE. V lost 5 bases, J lost 3 bases, and 16 bases lay in between. This CDR3 has 15 residues. The CDR3 DNA is TGTGCCAGCAGGCTCAGGGGTTTCGCGACAGATACGCAGTATTTT. As protein: CASRLRGFATDTQYF.

This clonotype appeared a few times. The J gene is TRBJ1-1, the V gene TRBV5-6; 10 nucleotides match TRBD1. This CDR3 has 14 amino acids. Germline loops: CDR1 SGHDT, CDR2 YYEEEE. V lost 5 bases, J lost 5 bases, and 6 bases stayed unmatched. CDR3 loop: CASRRQGAGTEAFF. The CDR3 DNA is TGTGCCAGCAGGCGACAGGGGGCAGGAACTGAAGCTTTCTTT.

In its sample, this clonotype was seen many times. The rearrangement uses TRBV18 and TRBJ2-7; 8 bases are a match to TRBD1. V shed 3 bases and J 4 bases; nucleotides not matched to a gene: 5. This CDR3 spans 14 amino acids. CDR1 and CDR2 (germline): KGHSH, LQKENI. The CDR3 bases are TGTGCCAGCTCACCCTGGACAGGGCCGTACGAGCAGTACTTC. This encodes CASSPWTGPYEQYF.

This clonotype came up many times. The chain combines TRBV13 with TRBJ2-1; 10 nucleotides match TRBD2. The CDR3 contains 17 residues. Germline V CDR1 and CDR2: PRHDT, FYEKMQ (reference sequence). Germline trimming cut 1 base from V and 0 bases from J; bases unmatched to any gene: 3. Written as DNA, the CDR3 is TGTGCCAGCAGCTTAGATCTAGCGGGGGTCTCCTACAATGAGCAGTTCTTC. Amino acid sequence: CASSLDLAGVSYNEQFF.

This clonotype was seen repeatedly, ten times or more. The chain employs TRBV7-9 and TRBJ2-5; unclear D gene. Germline values: CDR1 SEHNR, CDR2 FQNEAQ (reference sequence). Trimming took off 0 bases at V and 1 base at J, with 6 bases between the two ends. This CDR3 has 14 amino acids. The CDR3: CASSLAGSQETQYF. The CDR3 nucleotides read TGTGCCAGCAGCTTAGCCGGGTCCCAAGAGACCCAGTACTTC.

This clonotype was seen repeatedly, ten times or more. The chain recombines TRBV12-3 or TRBV12-4 with TRBJ2-2; 7 bases map to TRBD2. The CDR3 totals 16 residues. The V gene end was trimmed by 5 bases and the J gene end by 3 bases; junction bases not matched to a gene: 9. CDR3 in amino acids: CASSAFSGFDTGELFF. DNA of the CDR3: TGTGCCAGCAGTGCGTTTAGCGGGTTCGACACCGGGGAGCTGTTTTTT.

This clonotype was counted many times. The chain combines TRBV20-1 with TRBJ1-5; D is possibly TRBD1 (5 bases). CDR1 and CDR2 (germline): DFQATT, SNEGSKA (reference sequence). There are 14 residues in the CDR3. Trimming removed 5 bases from V and 7 bases from J, with 18 bases in between. This chain's CDR3 is CSAGLGTSGQPQHF. CDR3 coding DNA: TGCAGTGCTGGGTTGGGGACTTCGGGGCAGCCCCAGCATTTT.

This clonotype was seen repeatedly, ten times or more. This chain uses TRBV11-2 with TRBJ2-7; the D is unclear. From germline, CDR1 is SGHAT and CDR2 FQNNGV. CDR3 size: 15 residues. Deletions cut 2 bases from V and 2 bases from J, with 13 bases between. CDR3 in amino acids: CASSLSISLTYEQYF. DNA of the CDR3: TGTGCCAGCAGCTTATCGATCAGCCTAACCTACGAGCAGTACTTC.

This clonotype occurred many times. The chain carries TRBV6-6 and TRBJ1-6; TRBD1 aligns across 8 bases. The V segment lost 4 bases and the J segment 7 bases; nucleotides outside the gene matches: 3. Germline CDR1 MNHNY, CDR2 SVGAGI (reference sequence). The CDR3 extends over 14 amino acids. The CDR3 sequence: CASSLGQVNSPLHF. The CDR3 nucleotides read TGTGCCAGCAGTTTGGGACAGGTGAATTCACCCCTCCACTTT.

This clonotype was detected ten times or more. The chain recombines TRBV7-2 with TRBJ2-4; 13 bases map to TRBD2. The CDR3 length is 18 residues. The V gene's germline CDR1 is SGHTA and CDR2 FQGNSA. With V trimmed by 5 bases and J by 0 bases, 7 bases remained unmatched. In DNA, the CDR3 is TGTGCCAGCAGCACCCGACTAGCGGGGGGACTAGCCAAAAACATTCAGTACTTC. The encoded protein is CASSTRLAGGLAKNIQYF.

Regarding this clonotype: A read error is possible here, since a much larger clone lies one base away. V is TRBV18 and J is TRBJ2-5; D is perhaps TRBD1 (6 bases). CDR3 length: 14 amino acids. From germline, CDR1 is KGHSH and CDR2 LQKENI. Trimming pared 5 bases from V and 2 bases from J, leaving 12 bases between. CDR3 loop: CASSSLTGQETQYF. The CDR3 bases are TGTGCCAGCTCATCACTGACAGGTCAAGAGACCCAGTACTTC.

As for this clonotype: A read error may be the cause here, since a much bigger clone is one base away. V and J are TRBV3-1 and TRBJ1-1; the D is unclear. The CDR3 is 14 amino acids. In germline, CDR1 is LGHDT, CDR2 YNNKEL (reference sequence). CDR3 DNA: TGTGTCAGCACGGGAACGAATATGAACACTGAAGCTTTCTTT. Its protein is CVSTGTNMNTEAFF.

The chain employs TRBV5-1 and TRBJ2-4, with TRBD2 identical over 7 bases. Germline V CDR1 and CDR2: SGHRS, YFSETQ. Trimming cost V 4 bases and J 3 bases; bases outside gene matches: 13. This CDR3 comprises 17 residues. CDR3 region: CASSESGTGGSKNIQYF. CDR3 DNA sequence: TGCGCCAGCAGCGAGAGCGGGACCGGTGGGAGCAAAAACATTCAGTACTTC.

This clonotype was seen only a few times. The V gene is TRBV11-2, the J gene TRBJ2-3; D unclear. Germline V gene data show CDR1 as SGHAT and CDR2 as FQNNGV. Trimming removed 4 bases at V and 4 bases at J, with 9 bases between. The CDR3 is 13 amino acids. CDR3 protein: CASSSGFSDTQYF. For the CDR3, the DNA is TGTGCCAGCAGCTCGGGTTTCTCAGATACGCAGTATTTT.

This clonotype appeared many times. This sequence joins TRBV5-1 and TRBJ1-2; 9 positions agree with TRBD1. This CDR3 comprises 17 residues. V lost 2 bases and J lost 3; bases outside the gene matches: 11. Germline lookup yields CDR1 SGHRS and CDR2 YFSETQ. The CDR3, as DNA: TGCGCCAGCAGCTTAGGTGAAGCGGGGACAGGGTACTATGGCTACACCTTC. Translation gives CASSLGEAGTGYYGYTF.